Following are 24 T cell receptor beta chains from one sample sequenced in a study of blood T cells in healthy people across ages. A second PCR, run for about 6 to 11 cycles, used a sample-barcoded 5' primer plus a J-beta primer mix. TCRdb processed the 5' RACE reads anew with MiXCR; each CDR3 protein has one entry. The sample lists 700,000 to 1,000,000 distinct CDR3 sequences, 44% occurring once. The sample taken for sequencing was blood. The receptors come from a man in his 60s in good health.

This clonotype was counted many times. This chain uses TRBV12-3 or TRBV12-4 with TRBJ2-3, with D unclear. V lost 8 bases, J lost 0 bases, and 6 bases lay in between. The CDR3 covers 12 residues. The CDR3 DNA sequence: TGTGCCAGCGCCGAAAGCACAGATACGCAGTATTTT. Protein sequence: CASAESTDTQYF.

The chain combines TRBV6-6 with TRBJ2-7, with D possibly matching TRBD1 (6 bases). The CDR3 is 16 residues long. Trimming cost V 4 bases and J 0 bases, with 16 bases left between them. Per the germline V gene, CDR1 is MNHNY and CDR2 is SVGAGI (reference sequence). The CDR3 region is CASSSLRDTSSYEQYF. In DNA form, the CDR3 reads TGTGCCAGCAGTTCTCTCAGGGACACCAGCTCCTACGAGCAGTACTTC.

This sequence joins TRBV3-1 and TRBJ2-2; TRBD2 aligns across 13 bases. Germline CDR1 reads LGHDT; CDR2 reads YNNKEL (reference sequence). The CDR3 length is 17 residues. J gave up 1 base and V 3 bases, and 2 bases lay outside the gene matches. The DNA of the CDR3 is TGTGCCAGCAGCCACACTAGCGGGGGGGAGAACACCGGGGAGCTGTTTTTT. This gives the protein CASSHTSGGENTGELFF.

V gene TRBV28 combines with J gene TRBJ2-7, with D perhaps TRBD2 (7 bases). V dropped 0 bases and J dropped 10 bases, with 22 bases sitting between them. CDR1 is MDHEN, CDR2 SYDVKM, per germline. The CDR3 sequence is 16 residues long. CDR3 nucleotides: TGTGCCAGCAGTTTATGGGGGGGGGCTACCAAAAACACTCAGTACTTC. Translated: CASSLWGGATKNTQYF.

V is TRBV12-3 or TRBV12-4 and J is TRBJ2-2; a possible D gene is TRBD1 (5 bases). The CDR3 loop spans 15 amino acids. Trimming shortened V by 6 bases and J by 5 bases, and 16 bases separated the two germline ends. CDR3 loop: CASRTDRQKTGELFF. As DNA, the CDR3 is TGTGCCAGCAGGACGGATCGACAGAAAACCGGGGAGCTGTTTTTT.

The V gene is TRBV3-1, the J gene TRBJ2-2; 11 bases match TRBD2. The CDR3 sequence is 16 residues long. The trim removed 6 bases at V and 6 bases at J, leaving 9 bases unmatched. Germline V gene data show CDR1 as LGHDT and CDR2 as YNNKEL (reference sequence). The CDR3 loop reads CASSPLAGGIAGELFF. Here the CDR3 DNA reads TGTGCCAGCAGTCCCCTAGCGGGGGGAATCGCCGGGGAGCTGTTTTTT.

J is TRBJ2-3 and V is TRBV5-1, with a possible D match to TRBD2 (6 bases). There are 19 residues in the CDR3. Germline CDR1 SGHRS, CDR2 YFSETQ. V lost 3 bases, J lost 0 bases, and 23 bases lay in between. The CDR3 loop is CASSSSGLLKPNSTDTQYF. CDR3 DNA sequence: TGCGCCAGCAGCTCCTCGGGACTCCTAAAACCAAATAGCACAGATACGCAGTATTTT.

This clonotype has a handful of counts. This chain connects TRBV2 to TRBJ1-5; a possible D gene is TRBD1 (6 bases). Deletions cut 4 bases from V and 0 bases from J, with 7 bases between. Germline values: CDR1 SNHLY, CDR2 FYNNEI. CDR3 length equals 14 residues. CDR3 residues: CASSGQDSNQPQHF. As DNA, the CDR3 is TGTGCCAGCAGTGGACAGGATAGCAATCAGCCCCAGCATTTT.

This clonotype was recorded a few times. V usage is TRBV7-9 and J usage is TRBJ1-2; D not resolved. The germline V gene encodes CDR1 SEHNR and CDR2 FQNEAQ (reference sequence). The CDR3 extends over 14 amino acids. The V end lost 2 bases, the J end lost 4 bases, and 11 bases lay between the germline ends. CDR3 region: CASSLTGSSYGYTF. CDR3 DNA: TGTGCCAGCAGCTTAACCGGGAGCAGCTATGGCTACACCTTC.

This chain joins TRBV27 and TRBJ2-3, with 10 bases identical to TRBD2. The CDR3 is 17 amino acids. The germline V gene encodes CDR1 MNHEY and CDR2 SMNVEV (reference sequence). J gave up 8 bases and V 0 bases, and 11 bases lay outside the gene matches. CDR3 DNA: TGTGCCAGCAGTTTATCTAGCGGGGGGACCTGGTCTCTTACGCAGTATTTT. It encodes CASSLSSGGTWSLTQYF.

The chain uses TRBV29-1 and TRBJ2-4; D might be TRBD1 (6 bases). CDR3 length equals 13 residues. Germline loops: CDR1 SQVTM, CDR2 ANQGSEA. Trimming shortened V by 4 bases and J by 7 bases, and 14 bases separated the two germline ends. CDR3 residues: CSVAPQGYNIQYF. CDR3 nucleotides: TGCAGCGTTGCACCACAGGGATACAACATTCAGTACTTC.

The chain links TRBV6-5 to TRBJ2-7, with 8 bases aligning to TRBD2. This CDR3 region has 15 residues. CDR1 is MNHEY, CDR2 SVGAGI, per germline. After removal of 6 bases from V and 6 bases from J, the junction contained 13 bases not matched to a gene. The CDR3 is CASRITPGGLGEQYF. The CDR3 bases are TGTGCCAGCAGAATAACCCCGGGGGGGCTCGGCGAGCAGTACTTC.

This clonotype was counted a few times. This chain connects TRBV27 to TRBJ1-6; D is undetermined. Germline lookup yields CDR1 MNHEY and CDR2 SMNVEV (reference sequence). CDR3 length: 16 amino acids. V was trimmed by 6 bases and J by 0 bases, leaving 12 bases between them. The CDR3 sequence is CASRPEGRSYNSPLHF. Here the CDR3 DNA reads TGTGCCAGCAGGCCCGAGGGTCGCTCCTATAATTCACCCCTCCACTTT.

V is TRBV6-5 and J is TRBJ2-1; the D is unclear. This CDR3 comprises 12 residues. Germline values: CDR1 MNHEY, CDR2 SVGAGI. The ends were cut back, 3 bases at V and 7 bases at J, with 7 bases in the middle. This CDR3 reads CASSYRRNEQFF. The CDR3 coding sequence is TGTGCCAGCAGTTATAGGCGGAATGAGCAGTTCTTC.

Notes on this clonotype: One end of the junction is discordant with germline, which a read error may explain. This chain connects TRBV6-2 or TRBV6-3 to TRBJ2-7, with 9 positions matching TRBD2. The CDR3 consists of 15 residues. CDR1 is MNHEY, CDR2 SVGEGT, per germline. The CDR3 here is CASTSRGGRLHEQYF. CDR3 bases: TGTGCTAGCACCTCGCGGGGGGGACGTCTCCACGAGCAGTACTTC.

The chain carries TRBV7-9 and TRBJ2-3, with TRBD2 identical over 8 bases. The CDR3 contains 14 residues. V lost 1 base and J lost 8; bases outside the gene matches: 5. The germline V gene encodes CDR1 SEHNR and CDR2 FQNEAQ (reference sequence). The CDR3: CASSLGTSWSTQYF. Here the CDR3 DNA reads TGTGCCAGCAGCTTAGGGACTAGCTGGAGTACGCAGTATTTT.

V usage is TRBV5-1 and J usage is TRBJ2-7, with D perhaps matching TRBD2 (8 bases). With 4 bases removed from V and 0 bases from J, the gap between germline ends came to 20 bases. The germline V gene encodes CDR1 SGHRS and CDR2 YFSETQ. The CDR3 is made up of 17 amino acids. This CDR3 is CASSQGGASGLSYEQYF. The CDR3 DNA sequence: TGCGCCAGCAGCCAGGGGGGGGCTAGCGGGCTCTCCTACGAGCAGTACTTC.

This clonotype occurred a few times. This chain joins TRBV6-2 or TRBV6-3 and TRBJ2-5; TRBD1 might be the D (6 bases). CDR1 is MNHEY, CDR2 SVGEGT, per germline. The CDR3 is 15 residues long. Trimming cost V 5 bases and J 11 bases, with 24 bases left between them. The CDR3 reads CASSRQDLSGNEQYF. CDR3 nucleotides: TGTGCCAGCAGTCGACAGGACCTATCGGGCAATGAGCAGTACTTC.

This chain uses TRBV27 with TRBJ2-7, with TRBD1 as a possible D gene (5 bases). From germline, CDR1 is MNHEY and CDR2 SMNVEV (reference sequence). This CDR3 is built from 14 residues. Trimming took off 5 bases at V and 3 bases at J, with 14 bases between the two ends. The CDR3 here is CASSGSGRLYEQYF. In nucleotides, the CDR3 is TGTGCCAGCAGTGGGTCAGGGCGACTCTACGAGCAGTACTTC.

The chain is built from TRBV7-9 and TRBJ1-1, with D possibly TRBD1 on 6 matching bases. CDR1 SEHNR and CDR2 FQNEAQ come from the germline V gene (reference sequence). The CDR3 totals 15 residues. Deletions cut 2 bases from V and 2 bases from J, with 12 bases between. The CDR3 nucleotides read TGTGCCAGCAGCTTACAGATGGGGGCTAACACTGAAGCTTTCTTT. Translation gives CASSLQMGANTEAFF.

There are many counts of this clonotype. The chain recombines TRBV4-1 with TRBJ1-1, with D possibly matching TRBD1 (6 bases). The V gene's germline CDR1 is MGHRA and CDR2 YSYEKL. V was clipped by 1 base and J by 1 base, with 7 bases between them. The CDR3 runs to 14 residues. CDR3 sequence reads: CASSQGQENTEAFF. CDR3 coding DNA: TGCGCCAGCAGCCAAGGACAGGAGAACACTGAAGCTTTCTTT.

The V gene is TRBV29-1, the J gene TRBJ2-3, with 10 bases matching TRBD1. Trimming at V came to 4 bases and at J to 0 bases, leaving 4 bases not matched to a gene. This CDR3 has 15 residues. Germline-derived CDR1 and CDR2 are SQVTM and ANQGSEA. The CDR3 DNA reads as TGCAGCGTTGCCCGACAGGGGGCGAGCACAGATACGCAGTATTTT. Its protein product is CSVARQGASTDTQYF.

A few counts support this clonotype. The genes are TRBV7-2 and TRBJ2-7, with 7 bases that match TRBD1. Germline values: CDR1 SGHTA, CDR2 FQGNSA. The CDR3 consists of 15 residues. Germline trimming cut 1 base from V and 1 base from J; bases unmatched to any gene: 4. The CDR3 loop reads CASSLDLGQSYEQYF. In nucleotides, the CDR3 is TGTGCCAGCAGCTTAGATTTGGGACAGTCCTACGAGCAGTACTTC.

This clonotype was observed a handful of times. V gene TRBV12-1 combines with J gene TRBJ2-3; the tabulated D call, TRBD2, remains unverified against the DNA. TRBV12-1 is labeled a pseudogene. CDR3 length: 17 residues. CDR3 bases: TGTGCCAGCAGCTGGGGACTAGCGGGGGGGCCGAGAGATACGCAGTATTTT. As protein: CASSWGLAGGPRDTQYF.